Presented here are 7 T cell receptor beta chains from one specimen sequenced in a study of spatial heterogeneity in lung cancer. Findings of the study overall: One measure, the expanded intratumoral alpha and beta TCR count, tracked tumor mutation counts.

Time point described: sample taken at primary tumor resection. These receptors are not linked to any known antigen. One entry per CDR3 protein, called by TCRdb with MiXCR from the 5' RACE reads. The table includes several thousand distinct CDR3 sequences, roughly 6.3% detected once. The specimen was lung tumor tissue, collected at surgery. The receptors were gathered from a male donor with early-stage non-small cell lung cancer.

This clonotype has a handful of counts. The chain combines TRBV5-4 with TRBJ2-3, with a weak D call TRBD2 (5 bases). Trimming left V 0 bases short and J 6 bases short, with 20 bases between. This CDR3 region has 17 residues. Germline V gene sequence: CDR1 SGHNT, CDR2 YYREEE (reference sequence). CDR3 amino acids: CASSLGLLGSLEDTQYF. CDR3 DNA: TGTGCCAGCAGCTTGGGGTTACTAGGATCACTCGAGGATACGCAGTATTTT.

This clonotype is termed medium-sized. The rearrangement links TRBV28 to TRBJ1-1; possibly TRBD1 for D (6 bases). The CDR3 sequence is 16 residues long. Trimming removed 4 bases at V and 3 bases at J, with 18 bases between. Germline CDR1 is MDHEN and CDR2 is SYDVKM. The CDR3 DNA follows: TGTGCCAGCAGTTACAGGGAGTGGTATATGGACACTGAAGCTTTCTTT. This codes for CASSYREWYMDTEAFF.

The chain couples TRBV29-1 to TRBJ2-6, with D perhaps TRBD1 (5 bases). The germline V gene has CDR1 SQVTM and CDR2 ANQGSEA. CDR3 length: 16 amino acids. Trimming cost V 3 bases and J 0 bases, with 12 bases left between them. In DNA, the CDR3 is TGCAGCGTTGACACAGGCGATATCTCTGGGGCCAACGTCCTGACTTTC. Translation: CSVDTGDISGANVLTF.

This clonotype was seen a handful of times. This chain links TRBV20-1 with TRBJ2-3, with TRBD2 matching 7 bases. Germline V lookup: CDR1 DFQATT, CDR2 SNEGSKA (reference sequence). Trimming took 0 bases from V and 4 from J; bases not matched to a gene: 7. CDR3 size: 15 residues. CDR3 bases: TGCAGTGCTAGAGAGGGGGGGAGAATTGCAGATACGCAGTATTTT. It is translated as CSAREGGRIADTQYF.

This clonotype was seen more than once but under ten times. This chain uses TRBV10-3 with TRBJ2-3; D is undetermined. The V gene lost 7 bases and the J gene lost 3 bases, with 11 bases spanning the gap. This CDR3 region has 13 residues. The V gene's germline CDR1 is ENHRY and CDR2 SYGVKD. CDR3 DNA: TGTGCCATCAAACCTGGTGGGACAGATACGCAGTATTTT. Its protein is CAIKPGGTDTQYF.

The chain carries TRBV20-1 and TRBJ1-5; D is perhaps TRBD1 (5 bases). Trimming stripped 7 bases from V and 1 base from J, with 8 bases between. CDR3 length equals 12 residues. Germline assignment: CDR1 DFQATT and CDR2 SNEGSKA (reference sequence). The CDR3 DNA is TGCAGTGTTCGGGACAGCAATCAGCCCCAGCATTTT. It encodes CSVRDSNQPQHF.

This clonotype is medium-sized in the sample. V gene TRBV5-1 combines with J gene TRBJ1-1; TRBD1 matches 8 bases. This CDR3 is built from 14 residues. V shed 3 bases, J shed 1 base, and the junction held 2 bases outside the gene matches. The germline gives CDR1 SGHRS, CDR2 YFSETQ. CDR3 bases: TGCGCCAGCAGCTGGGGACAGGCGAACACTGAAGCTTTCTTT. Encoded protein: CASSWGQANTEAFF. The entire variable domain, with the rest obtained from reference TRBV5-1 and TRBJ1-1, is as follows: KAGVTQTPRYLIKTRGQQVTLSCSPISGHRSVSWYQQTPGQGLQFLFEYFSETQRNKGNFPGRFSGRQFSNSRSEMNVSTLELGDSALYLCASSWGQANTEAFFGQGTRLTVV.